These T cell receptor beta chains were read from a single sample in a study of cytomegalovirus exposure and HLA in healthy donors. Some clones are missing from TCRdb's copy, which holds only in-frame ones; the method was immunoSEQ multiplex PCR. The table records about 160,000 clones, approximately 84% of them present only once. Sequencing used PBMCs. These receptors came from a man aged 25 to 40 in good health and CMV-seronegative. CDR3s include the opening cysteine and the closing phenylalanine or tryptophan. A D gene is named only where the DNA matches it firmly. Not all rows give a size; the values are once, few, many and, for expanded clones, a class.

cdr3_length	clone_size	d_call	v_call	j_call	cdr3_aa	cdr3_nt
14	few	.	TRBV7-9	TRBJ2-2	CASSLMGSTGELFF	TGTGCCAGCAGCTTAATGGGCTCCACCGGGGAGCTGTTTTTT
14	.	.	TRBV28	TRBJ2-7	CASSLGQNVHEQYF	TGTGCCAGCAGTTTAGGGCAGAATGTCCACGAGCAGTACTTC
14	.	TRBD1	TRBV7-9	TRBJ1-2	CASSETTGGAGYTF	TGTGCCAGCAGCGAGACGACAGGGGGCGCGGGCTACACCTTC
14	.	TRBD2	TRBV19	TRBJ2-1	CASSMSGGINEQFF	TGTGCCAGTAGTATGAGCGGGGGGATAAATGAGCAGTTCTTC
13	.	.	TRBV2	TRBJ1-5	CASSRQSNQPQHF	TGTGCCAGCAGCCGACAGAGTAATCAGCCCCAGCATTTT
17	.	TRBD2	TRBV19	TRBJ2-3	CASSIRWLAGLTDTQYF	TGTGCCAGTAGTATAAGGTGGCTAGCGGGGCTGACAGATACGCAGTATTTT
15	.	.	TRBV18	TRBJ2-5	CASSPLSGSQETQYF	TGTGCCAGCTCACCACTGTCGGGGAGCCAAGAGACCCAGTACTTC
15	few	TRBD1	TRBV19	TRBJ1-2	CASSKRDRVNYGYTF	TGTGCCAGTAGTAAGCGGGACAGGGTTAACTATGGCTACACCTTC
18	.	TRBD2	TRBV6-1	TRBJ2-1	CASSGPSGVRKPYNEQFF	TGTGCCAGCAGTGGGCCTAGCGGGGTAAGAAAACCCTACAATGAGCAGTTCTTC
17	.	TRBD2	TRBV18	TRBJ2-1	CASSPGPGLAGYNEQFF	TGTGCCAGCTCACCAGGTCCCGGACTAGCGGGCTACAATGAGCAGTTCTTC
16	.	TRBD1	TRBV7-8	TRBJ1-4	CASSFSTGTGYEKLFF	TGTGCCAGCAGCTTCTCAACCGGGACAGGGTATGAAAAACTGTTTTTT
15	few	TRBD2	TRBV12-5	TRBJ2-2	CAITRLAGGVGELFF	TGTGCTATCACTCGACTAGCGGGAGGGGTCGGGGAGCTGTTTTTT
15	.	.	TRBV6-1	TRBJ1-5	CASATGIIGNQPQHF	TGTGCCAGCGCGACAGGCATAATCGGCAATCAGCCCCAGCATTTT
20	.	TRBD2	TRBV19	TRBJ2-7	CASSILPPAPLAGPSYEQYF	TGTGCCAGTAGTATCCTCCCCCCCGCACCACTAGCGGGTCCCTCCTACGAGCAGTACTTC
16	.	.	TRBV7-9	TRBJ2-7	CASSLAGAPPPYEQYF	TGTGCCAGCAGCTTAGCGGGGGCCCCCCCTCCTTACGAGCAGTACTTC
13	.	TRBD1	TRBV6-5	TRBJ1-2	CASSYSTGGGYTF	TGTGCCAGCAGTTACTCGACAGGGGGCGGCTACACCTTC
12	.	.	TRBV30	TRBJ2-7	CAAAPGVREQYF	TGTGCCGCGGCGCCGGGAGTAAGGGAGCAGTACTTC
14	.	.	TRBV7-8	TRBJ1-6	CASSFGRLDSPLHF	TGTGCCAGCAGCTTTGGGAGGTTGGATTCACCCCTCCACTTT
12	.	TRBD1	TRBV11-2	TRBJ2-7	CATEGAIYEQYF	TGTGCCACCGAGGGGGCCATCTACGAGCAGTACTTC
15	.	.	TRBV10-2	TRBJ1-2	CASSGRWGGNYGYTF	TGCGCCAGCAGTGGGCGGTGGGGGGGGAACTATGGCTACACCTTC
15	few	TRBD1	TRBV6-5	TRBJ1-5	CASSPVDRGNQPQHF	TGTGCCAGCAGCCCCGTCGACAGGGGCAATCAGCCCCAGCATTTT
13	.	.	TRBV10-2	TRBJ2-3	CASSVPNQDTQYF	TGCGCCAGCAGTGTTCCCAATCAGGATACGCAGTATTTT
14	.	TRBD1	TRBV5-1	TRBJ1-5	CASSLEQGSQPQHF	TGCGCCAGCAGCTTGGAACAGGGGAGTCAGCCCCAGCATTTT
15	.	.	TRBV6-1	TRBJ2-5	CASSFQVGGGETQYF	TGTGCCAGCAGTTTCCAGGTTGGGGGAGGAGAGACCCAGTACTTC
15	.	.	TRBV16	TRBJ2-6	CASSPSGRGANVLTF	TGTGCCAGCAGCCCGTCGGGGAGAGGGGCCAACGTCCTGACTTTC
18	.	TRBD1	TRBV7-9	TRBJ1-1	CASSASGTGISGNTEAFF	TGTGCCAGCAGCGCGTCCGGGACAGGAATCTCGGGGAACACTGAAGCTTTCTTT
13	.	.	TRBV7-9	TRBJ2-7	CASSLFGDFEQYF	TGTGCCAGCAGCTTATTCGGGGACTTCGAGCAGTACTTC
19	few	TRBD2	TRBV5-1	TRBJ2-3	CASSLAWTSGGGLTDTQYF	TGCGCCAGCAGCTTGGCCTGGACTAGCGGGGGCGGTCTCACAGATACGCAGTATTTT
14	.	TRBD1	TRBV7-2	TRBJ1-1	CASSPDGRQGSTFF	TGTGCCAGCAGCCCCGACGGCCGACAGGGCTCGACTTTCTTT
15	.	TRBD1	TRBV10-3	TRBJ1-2	CAIFSRQGANYGYTF	TGTGCCATCTTCTCTCGACAGGGGGCTAACTATGGCTACACCTTC
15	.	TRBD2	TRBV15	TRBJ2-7	CATSIGASGEYEQYF	TGTGCCACCAGCATAGGGGCTAGCGGGGAATACGAGCAGTACTTC
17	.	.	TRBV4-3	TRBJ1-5	CASSQEWQSEFNQPQHF	TGCGCCAGCAGCCAAGAATGGCAGTCGGAGTTCAATCAGCCCCAGCATTTT
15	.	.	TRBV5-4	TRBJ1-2	CASSLGSGADYGYTF	TGTGCCAGCAGCTTGGGGTCAGGGGCGGACTATGGCTACACCTTC